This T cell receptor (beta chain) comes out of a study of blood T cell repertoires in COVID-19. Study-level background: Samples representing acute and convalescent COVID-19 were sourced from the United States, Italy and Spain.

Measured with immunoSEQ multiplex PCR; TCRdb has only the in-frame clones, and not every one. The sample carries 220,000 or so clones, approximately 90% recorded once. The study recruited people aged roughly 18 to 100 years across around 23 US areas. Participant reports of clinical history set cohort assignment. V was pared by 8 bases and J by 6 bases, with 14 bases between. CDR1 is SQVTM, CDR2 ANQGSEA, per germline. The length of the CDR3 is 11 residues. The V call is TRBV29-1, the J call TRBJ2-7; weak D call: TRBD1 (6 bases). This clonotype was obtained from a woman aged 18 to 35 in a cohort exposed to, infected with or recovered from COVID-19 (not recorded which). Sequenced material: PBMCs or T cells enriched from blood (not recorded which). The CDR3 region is CSTEDSSEQYF. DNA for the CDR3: TGCAGCACGGAGGACAGTTCCGAGCAGTACTTC.